The clone carrying this T cell receptor (beta chain) occurred many times. Trimming took off 3 bases at V and 1 base at J, with 12 bases between the two ends. CDR1 is SEHNR and CDR2 is FQNEAQ in the germline V gene (reference sequence). CDR3 length equals 15 residues. As originally analysed: Amplification of reference gene primers provided the estimated nucleated cell counts. Only in-frame clones appear in the TCRdb table, and some are missing; sequencing was by immunoSEQ multiplex PCR. V and J calls and clone size are given by that table; D and trimming were obtained from the DNA. The sample carries tens of thousands of clones, 75% to 85% recorded once. The data belong to a study of blood T cell repertoires in COVID-19. Study overall: Both acute and convalescent COVID-19 samples were obtained from the United States, Italy and Spain. T cells, B-cell-depleted T cells, or PBMCs provided the cDNA or gDNA that served as material.

The J gene is TRBJ2-5, the V gene TRBV7-9, with TRBD1 as a possible D gene (7 bases). The TCR comes from a woman of 80 years or more with acute or convalescent COVID-19. Sequencing used peripheral blood. The CDR3 region has the DNA TGTGCCAGCAGCTTCAGACAGGGACTCCAAGAGACCCAGTACTTC. Translating it yields CASSFRQGLQETQYF.